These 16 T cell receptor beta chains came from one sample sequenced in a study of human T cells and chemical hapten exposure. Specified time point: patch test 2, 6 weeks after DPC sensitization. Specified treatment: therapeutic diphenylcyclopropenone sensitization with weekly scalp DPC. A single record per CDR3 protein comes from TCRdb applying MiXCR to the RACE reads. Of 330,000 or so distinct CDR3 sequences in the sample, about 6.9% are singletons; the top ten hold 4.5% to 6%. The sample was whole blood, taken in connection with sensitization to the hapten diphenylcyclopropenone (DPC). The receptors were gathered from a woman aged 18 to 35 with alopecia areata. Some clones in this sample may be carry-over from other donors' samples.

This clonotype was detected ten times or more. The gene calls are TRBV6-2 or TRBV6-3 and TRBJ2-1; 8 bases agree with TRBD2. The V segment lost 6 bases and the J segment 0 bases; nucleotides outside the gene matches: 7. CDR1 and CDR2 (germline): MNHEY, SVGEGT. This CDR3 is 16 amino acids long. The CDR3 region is CASRKGLGGSYNEQFF. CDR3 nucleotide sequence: TGTGCCAGCAGAAAGGGACTAGGCGGCTCCTACAATGAGCAGTTCTTC.

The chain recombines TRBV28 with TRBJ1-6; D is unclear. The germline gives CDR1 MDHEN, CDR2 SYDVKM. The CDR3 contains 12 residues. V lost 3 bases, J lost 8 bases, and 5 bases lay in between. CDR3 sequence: CASSLGYSPLHF. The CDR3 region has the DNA TGTGCCAGCAGTTTGGGGTATTCACCCCTCCACTTT. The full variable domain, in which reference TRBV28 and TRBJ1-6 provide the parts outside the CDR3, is DVKVTQSSRYLVKRTGEKVFLECVQDMDHENMFWYRQDPGLGLRLIYFSYDVKMKEKGDIPEGYSVSREKKERFSLILESASTNQTSMYLCASSLGYSPLHFGNGTRLTVT.

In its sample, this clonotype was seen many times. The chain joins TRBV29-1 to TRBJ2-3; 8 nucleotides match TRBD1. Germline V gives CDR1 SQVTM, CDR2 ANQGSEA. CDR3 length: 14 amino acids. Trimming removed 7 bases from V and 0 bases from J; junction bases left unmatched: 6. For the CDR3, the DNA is TGCAGCGCCGACAGGGGATCTAGCACAGATACGCAGTATTTT. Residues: CSADRGSSTDTQYF.

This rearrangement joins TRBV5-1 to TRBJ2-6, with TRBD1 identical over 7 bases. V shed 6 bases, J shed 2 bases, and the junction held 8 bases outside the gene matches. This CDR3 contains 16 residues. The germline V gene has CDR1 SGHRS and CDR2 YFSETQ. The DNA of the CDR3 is TGCGCCAGCACCGAGACTACAGGGGCTGGGGCCAACGTCCTGACTTTC. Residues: CASTETTGAGANVLTF.

CDR3 DNA sequence: TGTGCCAGCAGTGGGGGACGGACGGATACGCAGTATTTT. This translates into CASSGGRTDTQYF. The chain couples TRBV2 to TRBJ2-3, with D possibly called TRBD1 or TRBD2 (5 bases each). Germline-derived CDR1 and CDR2 are SNHLY and FYNNEI. V gave up 4 bases and J gave up 6 bases, with 11 bases separating them. The CDR3 sequence is 13 residues long.

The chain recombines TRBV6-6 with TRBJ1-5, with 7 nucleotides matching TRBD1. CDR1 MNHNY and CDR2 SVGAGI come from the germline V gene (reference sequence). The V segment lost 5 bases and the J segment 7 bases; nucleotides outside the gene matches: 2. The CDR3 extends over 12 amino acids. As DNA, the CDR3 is TGTGCCAGCAGTCGCAGGGGGCAGCCCCAGCATTTT. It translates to CASSRRGQPQHF.

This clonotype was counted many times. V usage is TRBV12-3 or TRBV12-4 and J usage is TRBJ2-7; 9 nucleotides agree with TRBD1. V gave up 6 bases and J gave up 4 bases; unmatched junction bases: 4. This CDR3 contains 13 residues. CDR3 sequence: CASSWDRDYEQYF. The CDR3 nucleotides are TGTGCCAGCAGCTGGGACAGGGATTACGAGCAGTACTTC.

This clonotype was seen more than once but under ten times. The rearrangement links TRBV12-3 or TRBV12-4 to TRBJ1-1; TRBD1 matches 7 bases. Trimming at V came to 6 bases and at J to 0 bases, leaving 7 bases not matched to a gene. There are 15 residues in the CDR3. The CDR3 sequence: CASSISGTVNTEAFF. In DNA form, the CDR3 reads TGTGCCAGCAGCATTAGTGGGACAGTGAACACTGAAGCTTTCTTT.

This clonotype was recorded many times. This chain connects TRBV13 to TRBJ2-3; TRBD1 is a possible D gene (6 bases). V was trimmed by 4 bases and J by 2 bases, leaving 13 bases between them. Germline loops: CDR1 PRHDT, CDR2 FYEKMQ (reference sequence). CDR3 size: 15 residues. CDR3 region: CASSSYRESTDTQYF. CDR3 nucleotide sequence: TGTGCCAGCAGCTCCTACAGGGAATCCACAGATACGCAGTATTTT.

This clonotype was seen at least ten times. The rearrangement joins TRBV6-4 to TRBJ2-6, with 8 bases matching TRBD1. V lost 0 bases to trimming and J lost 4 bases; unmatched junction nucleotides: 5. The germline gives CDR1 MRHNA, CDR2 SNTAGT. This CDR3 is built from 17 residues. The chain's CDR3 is CASSDSGQGAGANVLTF. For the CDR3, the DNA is TGTGCCAGCAGTGACTCGGGTCAGGGGGCAGGGGCCAACGTCCTGACTTTC.

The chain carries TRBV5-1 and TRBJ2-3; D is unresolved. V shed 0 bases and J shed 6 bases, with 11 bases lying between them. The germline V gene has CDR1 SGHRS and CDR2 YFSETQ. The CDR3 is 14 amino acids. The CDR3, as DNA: TGCGCCAGCAGCTTGGCTGGGAAACAGGATACGCAGTATTTT. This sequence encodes CASSLAGKQDTQYF.

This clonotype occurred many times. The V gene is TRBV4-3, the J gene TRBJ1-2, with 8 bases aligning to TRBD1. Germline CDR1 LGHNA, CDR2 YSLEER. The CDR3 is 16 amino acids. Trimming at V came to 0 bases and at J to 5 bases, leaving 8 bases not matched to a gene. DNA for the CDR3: TGCGCCAGCAGCCAAGACGGGCAGGGGGCTTGGTATGGCTACACCTTC. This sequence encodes CASSQDGQGAWYGYTF.

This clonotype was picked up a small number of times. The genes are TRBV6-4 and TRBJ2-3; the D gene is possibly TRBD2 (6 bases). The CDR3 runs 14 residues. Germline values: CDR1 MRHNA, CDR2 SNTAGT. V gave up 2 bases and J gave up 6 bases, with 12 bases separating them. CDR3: CASSDGGTGDTQYF. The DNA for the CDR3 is TGTGCCAGCAGTGACGGGGGGACCGGGGATACGCAGTATTTT.

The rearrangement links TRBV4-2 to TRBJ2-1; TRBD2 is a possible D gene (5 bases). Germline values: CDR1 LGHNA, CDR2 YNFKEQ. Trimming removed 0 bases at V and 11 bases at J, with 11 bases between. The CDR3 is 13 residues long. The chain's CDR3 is CASSQDIRRKQFF. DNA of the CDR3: TGTGCCAGCAGCCAAGATATCAGGAGGAAGCAGTTCTTC.

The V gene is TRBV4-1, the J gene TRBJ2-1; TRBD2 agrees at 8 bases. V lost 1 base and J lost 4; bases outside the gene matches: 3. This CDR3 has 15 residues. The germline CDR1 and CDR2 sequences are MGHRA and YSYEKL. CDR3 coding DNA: TGCGCCAGCAGCCAAGCGGGGGGGCCTTACAATGAGCAGTTCTTC. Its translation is CASSQAGGPYNEQFF.

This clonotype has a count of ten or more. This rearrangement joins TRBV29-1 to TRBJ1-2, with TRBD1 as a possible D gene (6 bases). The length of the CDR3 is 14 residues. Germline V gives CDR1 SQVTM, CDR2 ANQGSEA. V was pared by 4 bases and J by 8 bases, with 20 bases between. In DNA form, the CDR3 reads TGCAGCGTTGGGGACACCAACCCCCTGGGGGGCTACACCTTC. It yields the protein CSVGDTNPLGGYTF. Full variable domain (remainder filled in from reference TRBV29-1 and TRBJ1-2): SAVISQKPSRDICQRGTSLTIQCQVDSQVTMMFWYRQQPGQSLTLIATANQGSEATYESGFVIDKFPISRPNLTFSTLTVSNMSPEDSSIYLCSVGDTNPLGGYTFGSGTRLTVV.